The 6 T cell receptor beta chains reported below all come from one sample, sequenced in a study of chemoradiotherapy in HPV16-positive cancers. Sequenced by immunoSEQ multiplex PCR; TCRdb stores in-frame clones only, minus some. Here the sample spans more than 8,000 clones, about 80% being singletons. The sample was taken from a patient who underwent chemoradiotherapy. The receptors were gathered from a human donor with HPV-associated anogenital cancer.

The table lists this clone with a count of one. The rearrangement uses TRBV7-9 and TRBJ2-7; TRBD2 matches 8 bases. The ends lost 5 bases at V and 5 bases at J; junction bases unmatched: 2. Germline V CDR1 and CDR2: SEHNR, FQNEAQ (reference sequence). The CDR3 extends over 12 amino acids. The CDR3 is CASSGLAHEQYF. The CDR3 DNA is TGTGCCAGCAGCGGACTAGCTCACGAGCAGTACTTC.

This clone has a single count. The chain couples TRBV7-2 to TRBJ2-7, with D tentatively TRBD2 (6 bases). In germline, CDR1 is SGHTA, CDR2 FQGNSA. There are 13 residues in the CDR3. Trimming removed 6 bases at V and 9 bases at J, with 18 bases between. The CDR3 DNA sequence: TGTGCCAGCAGTTCAGGGTCGGGGGTTTGGCAGTACTTC. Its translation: CASSSGSGVWQYF.

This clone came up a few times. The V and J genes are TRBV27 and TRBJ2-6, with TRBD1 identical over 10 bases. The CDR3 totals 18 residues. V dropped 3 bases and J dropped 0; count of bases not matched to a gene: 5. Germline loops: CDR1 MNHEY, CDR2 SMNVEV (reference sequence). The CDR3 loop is CASSLSGTGDSGANVLTF. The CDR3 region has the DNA TGTGCCAGCAGTTTGTCCGGGACAGGGGACTCTGGGGCCAACGTCCTGACTTTC.

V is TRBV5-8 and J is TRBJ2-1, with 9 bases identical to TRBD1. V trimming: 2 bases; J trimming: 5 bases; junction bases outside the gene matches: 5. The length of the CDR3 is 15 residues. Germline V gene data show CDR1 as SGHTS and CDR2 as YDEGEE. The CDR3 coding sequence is TGTGCCAGCAGCTTCCCGGGACAGGGAAACAATGAGCAGTTCTTC. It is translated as CASSFPGQGNNEQFF.

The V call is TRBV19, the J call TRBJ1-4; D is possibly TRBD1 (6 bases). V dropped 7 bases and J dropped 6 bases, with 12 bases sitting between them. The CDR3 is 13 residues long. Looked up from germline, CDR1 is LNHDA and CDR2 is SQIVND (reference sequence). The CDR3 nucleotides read TGTGCCAGTACTAGGGGGGCGGATGAAAAACTGTTTTTT. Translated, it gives CASTRGADEKLFF. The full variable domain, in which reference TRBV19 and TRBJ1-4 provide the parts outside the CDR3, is DGGITQSPKYLFRKEGQNVTLSCEQNLNHDAMYWYRQDPGQGLRLIYYSQIVNDFQKGDIAEGYSVSREKKESFPLTVTSAQKNPTAFYLCASTRGADEKLFFGSGTQLSVL.

In DNA, the CDR3 is TGTGCCAGCAGCCCCGGACAGGGTCGAGAGACCCAGTACTTC. Its protein product is CASSPGQGRETQYF. V is TRBV28 and J is TRBJ2-5; 8 positions match TRBD1. Germline V CDR1 and CDR2: MDHEN, SYDVKM. This CDR3 is built from 14 residues. With V trimmed by 6 bases and J by 4 bases, 7 bases remained unmatched. Full variable domain (rest looked up from reference TRBV28 and TRBJ2-5): DVKVTQSSRYLVKRTGEKVFLECVQDMDHENMFWYRQDPGLGLRLIYFSYDVKMKEKGDIPEGYSVSREKKERFSLILESASTNQTSMYLCASSPGQGRETQYFGPGTRLLVL.